This entry lists 28 T cell receptor beta chains sequenced from one sample in a study of shared clonotypes between healthy human individuals. Measured with immunoSEQ multiplex PCR; TCRdb has only the in-frame clones, and not every one. The sample includes some 2,400,000 clones, approximately 96% of them seen just once. The sequenced material came from naive CD4+ T cells sorted from blood. Subset meaning: CD45RA+ positively selected. These receptors originate from a man aged 18 to 29 in good health.

In regard to this clone: Given the absence of the conserved phenylalanine or tryptophan at the CDR3 end, a read error is likely. This chain uses TRBV6-9 with TRBJ2-7; D remains ambiguous. This CDR3 has 14 residues. Trimming shortened V by 3 bases and J by 2 bases, and 11 bases separated the two germline ends. Germline lookup yields CDR1 MNHGY and CDR2 SVAAGI. CDR3 coding DNA: TGTGCCAGCAGTTACCTCGGACGGACCTACGAGCAGTACCTC. Protein sequence: CASSYLGRTYEQYL.

CDR3 sequence (DNA): TGTGCCAGCAGTTACTCCTTCACACAGGGTCCCGGGGAGCTGTTTTTT. It specifies CASSYSFTQGPGELFF. The chain has TRBV6-5 and TRBJ2-2; possible D gene TRBD1, 6 bases. Per germline, CDR1 MNHEY and CDR2 SVGAGI. V was shortened by 0 bases and J by 6 bases, with 14 bases between the two germline ends. CDR3 length: 16 residues.

The chain links TRBV6-5 to TRBJ2-7; 11 nucleotides match TRBD1. The CDR3 spans 15 residues. Germline V gives CDR1 MNHEY, CDR2 SVGAGI. V shed 0 bases, J shed 5 bases, and the junction held 3 bases outside the gene matches. DNA of the CDR3: TGTGCCAGCAGTTACTCCGGGACAGGGGGAAACGAGCAGTACTTC. It is translated as CASSYSGTGGNEQYF.

This clone was recorded only once. At one end, the junction sequence differs from germline, possibly due to a read error. The chain uses TRBV2 and TRBJ2-7; 7 bases are a match to TRBD2. The germline CDR1 and CDR2 sequences are SNHLY and FYNNEI. The CDR3 sequence is 13 residues long. The DNA of the CDR3 is TGTGCCAGCAGTGCGGGTGGGCTAGCGGCATCAAACTTC. It specifies CASSAGGLAASNF.

About this clone: In the same sample, other DNA sequences code for this CDR3. The CDR3 reads CASSVPSGNTIYF. DNA for the CDR3: TGTGCCAGCAGTGTACCTTCTGGAAACACCATATATTTT. The chain links TRBV25-1 to TRBJ1-3; D ambiguous. This CDR3 is built from 13 residues. Per germline, CDR1 MGHDK and CDR2 SYGVNS. V dropped 4 bases and J dropped 1 base, with 5 bases sitting between them.

The CDR3 DNA reads TGCGCCAGCAACTCAGGGGGTTCCGGTGAAAAACTGTTTTTT. The encoded protein is CASNSGGSGEKLFF. V gene TRBV5-1 combines with J gene TRBJ1-4, with TRBD1 matching over 7 bases. The CDR3 loop spans 14 amino acids. V dropped 6 bases and J dropped 7; count of bases not matched to a gene: 9. Per the germline V gene, CDR1 is SGHRS and CDR2 is YFSETQ.

The chain couples TRBV2 to TRBJ2-2; 8 bases are shared with TRBD1. V was clipped by 8 bases and J by 4 bases; unmatched bases: 6. Per the germline V gene, CDR1 is SNHLY and CDR2 is FYNNEI. The CDR3 is 14 residues long. The CDR3 region is CASSGRGRTGELFF. In DNA form, the CDR3 reads TGTGCCAGCTCGGGCAGGGGGCGCACCGGGGAGCTGTTTTTT.

V gene TRBV30 combines with J gene TRBJ2-7; 7 bases are a match to TRBD2. This CDR3 has 11 residues. The V and J ends lost 4 bases and 7 bases, in that order; junction bases with no gene match: 4. Per germline, CDR1 GTSNPN and CDR2 SVGIG (reference sequence). The CDR3, as DNA: TGTGCCTGGACGTCAGCGGGAGAGCAGTACTTC. Its protein product is CAWTSAGEQYF.

The gene calls are TRBV11-2 and TRBJ2-4; D not certain. From germline, CDR1 is SGHAT and CDR2 FQNNGV. V lost 3 bases and J 12 bases, leaving 9 bases between the germline ends. The CDR3 runs 11 residues. The CDR3 DNA reads TGTGCCAGCAGCTTTAAGGCTTATCAGTACTTC. Translated: CASSFKAYQYF.

The rearrangement joins TRBV6-5 to TRBJ2-7; perhaps TRBD2 as D (6 bases). Between the trimmed V and J ends, which lost 6 bases and 2 bases, there was a span of 17 bases. The germline V gene encodes CDR1 MNHEY and CDR2 SVGAGI. The CDR3 has 15 amino acids. The CDR3: CASRRGLPDPYEQYF. CDR3 DNA sequence: TGTGCCAGCAGGAGGGGACTCCCCGATCCCTACGAGCAGTACTTC.

A note on this clone: Other DNA sequences from this sample encode an identical CDR3 as well. The chain employs TRBV30 and TRBJ2-5, with unresolved D. The CDR3 is 11 residues long. Germline assignment: CDR1 GTSNPN and CDR2 SVGIG (reference sequence). Trimming pared 1 base from V and 3 bases from J, leaving 3 bases between. CDR3 region: CAWSEEETQYF. CDR3 coding DNA: TGTGCCTGGAGTGAAGAAGAGACCCAGTACTTC.

V usage is TRBV5-1 and J usage is TRBJ2-5, with D perhaps given as TRBD1 or TRBD2 (5 bases each). Trimming shortened V by 4 bases and J by 2 bases, and 15 bases separated the two germline ends. CDR3 length equals 15 residues. Germline values: CDR1 SGHRS, CDR2 YFSETQ. CDR3 in amino acids: CASSPGGWRQETQYF. In DNA, the CDR3 is TGCGCCAGCAGCCCTGGGGGTTGGAGACAAGAGACCCAGTACTTC.

This chain links TRBV5-6 with TRBJ1-6; D remains unclear. Trimming stripped 0 bases from V and 10 bases from J, with 14 bases between. CDR1 SGHDT and CDR2 YYEEEE come from the germline V gene. CDR3 size: 15 residues. The CDR3 DNA reads TGTGCCAGCAGCTTGGTCGGTAGGGAGGACTCACCCCTCCACTTT. Translated, it gives CASSLVGREDSPLHF.

This chain connects TRBV7-6 to TRBJ2-7, with D unclear. V shed 0 bases and J shed 0 bases, with 6 bases lying between them. The CDR3 is 14 amino acids. Germline CDR1 and CDR2: SGHVS and FNYEAQ. Written as DNA, the CDR3 is TGTGCCAGCAGCTTAGCGGTTGGCTCCTACGAGCAGTACTTC. This encodes CASSLAVGSYEQYF. Looking up the rest from reference TRBV7-6 and TRBJ2-7 gives the full variable domain: GAGVSQSPRYKVTKRGQDVALRCDPISGHVSLYWYRQALGQGPEFLTYFNYEAQQDKSGLPNDRFSAERPEGSISTLTIQRTEQRDSAMYRCASSLAVGSYEQYFGPGTRLTVT.

The V call is TRBV2, the J call TRBJ2-2; D not certain. The germline V gene has CDR1 SNHLY and CDR2 FYNNEI. V lost 9 bases, J lost 5 bases, and 13 bases lay in between. The CDR3 has 13 amino acids. The CDR3 sequence: CASSWDPTGELFF. CDR3 nucleotides: TGTGCCAGTTCGTGGGATCCGACCGGGGAGCTGTTTTTT.

The chain carries TRBV10-3 and TRBJ2-6, with TRBD2 matching 8 bases. CDR3 size: 16 residues. Germline CDR1 ENHRY, CDR2 SYGVKD. The V segment lost 7 bases and the J segment 0 bases; nucleotides outside the gene matches: 5. In DNA form, the CDR3 reads TGTGCCATCACGGCGGGGGGTCTCTCTGGGGCCAACGTCCTGACTTTC. It specifies CAITAGGLSGANVLTF.

This clone occurred a few times. This chain connects TRBV6-6 to TRBJ1-6; perhaps TRBD1 as D (6 bases). The V gene's germline CDR1 is MNHNY and CDR2 SVGAGI (reference sequence). V dropped 6 bases and J dropped 7 bases, with 16 bases sitting between them. The CDR3 spans 15 residues. The CDR3 coding sequence is TGTGCCAGCAGCACAGGGATCGGCTTCAATTCACCCCTCCACTTT. It is translated as CASSTGIGFNSPLHF.

This clone showed up just once. This chain uses TRBV6-5 with TRBJ1-1; the D gene is possibly TRBD1 (5 bases). There are 16 residues in the CDR3. Germline CDR1 reads MNHEY; CDR2 reads SVGAGI. Trimming left V 2 bases short and J 2 bases short, with 15 bases between. The CDR3 is CASSYGAWGSNTEAFF. The CDR3 DNA reads as TGTGCCAGCAGTTACGGTGCATGGGGGAGTAACACTGAAGCTTTCTTT.

The chain combines TRBV2 with TRBJ2-2, with 9 bases matching TRBD1. The J segment lost 8 bases and the V segment lost 8 bases, leaving 12 bases of the junction unmatched. This CDR3 spans 15 amino acids. From germline, CDR1 is SNHLY and CDR2 FYNNEI. CDR3 amino acids: CASRIGTGISGELFF. CDR3 nucleotides: TGTGCCAGCCGGATAGGGACAGGGATTTCGGGGGAGCTGTTTTTT.

The genes are TRBV7-2 and TRBJ2-7; TRBD1 might be the D (5 bases). This CDR3 is built from 14 residues. V lost 2 bases to trimming and J lost 2 bases, with 10 bases between them. Looked up from germline, CDR1 is SGHTA and CDR2 is FQGNSA. DNA of the CDR3: TGTGCCAGCAGCTTATTCAAGGGGCCCTACGAGCAGTACTTC. Translated: CASSLFKGPYEQYF.

This chain links TRBV5-6 with TRBJ1-2; no firm D call. CDR1 is SGHDT and CDR2 is YYEEEE in the germline V gene. Trimming shortened V by 4 bases and J by 2 bases, and 12 bases separated the two germline ends. This CDR3 contains 14 residues. The CDR3 DNA follows: TGTGCCAGCAGCAGAAACCAGGTGAACTATGGCTACACCTTC. Translated: CASSRNQVNYGYTF.

V usage is TRBV4-1 and J usage is TRBJ1-5, with 7 bases that match TRBD1. CDR1 and CDR2 (germline): MGHRA, YSYEKL. Unmatched junction bases numbered 7, after V lost 3 bases and J lost 2 bases. CDR3 length: 16 amino acids. CDR3: CASSHTDREGNQPQHF. Here the CDR3 DNA reads TGCGCCAGCAGCCATACCGACAGGGAAGGCAATCAGCCCCAGCATTTT.

V and J are TRBV15 and TRBJ2-2; D not resolved. The CDR3 contains 13 residues. Germline CDR1 reads LNHNV; CDR2 reads YYDKDF (reference sequence). With 7 bases removed from V and 4 bases from J, the gap between germline ends came to 10 bases. The CDR3 DNA is TGTGCCACCACCAAATTGGGCACCGGGGAGCTGTTTTTT. Amino acid sequence: CATTKLGTGELFF. Full variable domain (missing parts from reference TRBV15 and TRBJ2-2): DAMVIQNPRYQVTQFGKPVTLSCSQTLNHNVMYWYQQKSSQAPKLLFHYYDKDFNNEADTPDNFQSRRPNTSFCFLDIRSPGLGDTAMYLCATTKLGTGELFFGEGSRLTVL.

This chain connects TRBV18 to TRBJ2-5; 9 bases are a match to TRBD2. The CDR3 runs 15 residues. J lost 2 bases, V lost 2 bases, and 3 bases had no gene match. In germline, CDR1 is KGHSH, CDR2 LQKENI. The CDR3 sequence: CASSPIAGAQETQYF. The CDR3 bases are TGTGCCAGCTCACCAATAGCGGGAGCACAAGAGACCCAGTACTTC.

The chain is built from TRBV30 and TRBJ2-5, with 8 bases that match TRBD2. CDR1 is GTSNPN, CDR2 SVGIG, per germline (reference sequence). The ends lost 3 bases at V and 4 bases at J; junction bases unmatched: 10. This CDR3 is built from 15 residues. The DNA for the CDR3 is TGTGCCTGGAGCCCAGCACAAGCGGGGGTAGAGACCCAGTACTTC. This translates into CAWSPAQAGVETQYF.

The chain recombines TRBV30 with TRBJ1-6, with TRBD1 matching 7 bases. The germline gives CDR1 GTSNPN, CDR2 SVGIG (reference sequence). The V gene end was trimmed by 2 bases and the J gene end by 4 bases; junction bases not matched to a gene: 8. The CDR3 has 16 residues. The CDR3: CAWSHTGEIYNSPLHF. CDR3 DNA: TGTGCCTGGAGTCATACAGGGGAAATATATAATTCACCCCTCCACTTT.

This chain uses TRBV30 with TRBJ1-6; D gene unclear. This CDR3 is built from 14 residues. Trimming pared 0 bases from V and 8 bases from J, leaving 11 bases between. The germline V gene has CDR1 GTSNPN and CDR2 SVGIG (reference sequence). CDR3 residues: CAWSVGKNDSPLHF. CDR3 DNA sequence: TGTGCCTGGAGTGTTGGGAAAAATGATTCACCCCTCCACTTT.

The chain employs TRBV10-3 and TRBJ2-3; 8 bases map to TRBD2. The trim removed 2 bases at V and 4 bases at J, leaving 5 bases unmatched. CDR1 is ENHRY and CDR2 is SYGVKD in the germline V gene. The CDR3 totals 15 residues. The CDR3 region has the DNA TGTGCCATCAGTGAGCGGGAGGGAGGTTCAGATACGCAGTATTTT. The encoded protein is CAISEREGGSDTQYF.